This T cell receptor beta chain was found in a study of glioma-infiltrating T cells after dendritic cell vaccination. On the study more broadly: Dendritic cell vaccination trial patients had either newly diagnosed or recurrent glioblastoma. Monocyte-derived dendritic cells, cultured roughly 7 days with IL-4 and GM-CSF, were pulsed with autologous tumor lysate.

Here immunoSEQ multiplex PCR was the method, and the copy in TCRdb shows in-frame clones only, minus some. The sample includes tens of thousands of clones, 80% to 85% of them seen just once. Sample time point: after dendritic cell vaccination, including at tumor progression/relapse. PBMC were collected before vaccination, two weeks after the third vaccination, and at progression. V was clipped by 5 bases and J by 3 bases; unmatched bases: 6. The CDR3 contains 15 residues. CDR1 and CDR2 from the germline V gene are PRHDT and FYEKMQ (reference sequence). This sequence joins TRBV13 and TRBJ2-7; 11 nucleotides match TRBD2. The source material was blood, sampled after dendritic cell vaccination. The clonotype originates from a human donor with glioblastoma. The CDR3 DNA sequence: TGTGCCAGCAGCCCTTCTAGCGGGGGGCACTACGAGCAGTACTTC. Encoded protein: CASSPSSGGHYEQYF.